This T cell receptor beta chain emerged from a study of control samples from healthy donors and cancer patients. V was pared by 4 bases and J by 8 bases, with 18 bases between. From germline, CDR1 is KGHSH and CDR2 LQKENI. This CDR3 spans 16 amino acids. Produced via immunoSEQ multiplex PCR; TCRdb's table is partial and in-frame only. The profile shows more than 110,000 clones, about nine tenths of them singletons. The clonotype originates from a man aged 30 to 39 in good health. The specimen was blood. The V and J genes are TRBV18 and TRBJ1-6; maybe TRBD1 (6 bases). The CDR3 DNA reads TGTGCCAGCTCACAAACCACGGGGGGCGTCGATTCACCCCTCCACTTT. Translating it yields CASSQTTGGVDSPLHF.